These 16 T cell receptor beta chains came from one sample sequenced in a study of shared clonotypes between healthy human individuals. Sequencing was performed with immunoSEQ multiplex PCR; in TCRdb, only in-frame clones are kept and a portion is missing. The sample lists 1.5 million to 2.5 million clones; 85% to 95% were seen once. The naive CD8 fraction comprised CD45RO-negative cells positively selected for CCR7 and excluded terminally differentiated effector memory CD45RA+ cells. Sequenced material: naive CD8+ T cells sorted from blood. These receptors were obtained from a man aged 18 to 29 in good health.

This chain links TRBV29-1 with TRBJ2-6; D perhaps matches TRBD2 (5 bases). The CDR3 is 13 residues long. Germline CDR1 reads SQVTM; CDR2 reads ANQGSEA. Trimming removed 4 bases at V and 2 bases at J, with 6 bases between. The DNA of the CDR3 is TGCAGCGTTGTGAGGGCTGGGGCCAACGTCCTGACTTTC. Its translation: CSVVRAGANVLTF. The full variable domain, its missing parts supplied by reference TRBV29-1 and TRBJ2-6, is SAVISQKPSRDICQRGTSLTIQCQVDSQVTMMFWYRQQPGQSLTLIATANQGSEATYESGFVIDKFPISRPNLTFSTLTVSNMSPEDSSIYLCSVVRAGANVLTFGAGSRLTVL.

Details on this clone: Other nucleotide sequences in the sample specify the same CDR3. The genes are TRBV9 and TRBJ2-7, with 7 nucleotides matching TRBD2. Per the germline V gene, CDR1 is SGDLS and CDR2 is YYNGEE. Germline trimming cut 4 bases from V and 0 bases from J; bases unmatched to any gene: 4. The CDR3 runs to 14 residues. CDR3 sequence (DNA): TGTGCCAGCAGCCAAAGCGGGACCTCCTACGAGCAGTACTTC. Amino acids: CASSQSGTSYEQYF.

The table lists this clone with a few counts. The chain combines TRBV11-2 with TRBJ1-2; D unclear. V was trimmed by 5 bases and J by 7 bases, leaving 14 bases between them. CDR3 length equals 13 residues. Germline V gives CDR1 SGHAT, CDR2 FQNNGV. The CDR3 protein is CASSPTYGAGYTF. The CDR3 DNA follows: TGTGCCAGCAGCCCCACATACGGTGCTGGCTACACCTTC. Supplemented by reference TRBV11-2 and TRBJ1-2, the full variable domain reads EAGVAQSPRYKIIEKRQSVAFWCNPISGHATLYWYQQILGQGPKLLIQFQNNGVVDDSQLPKDRFSAERLKGVDSTLKIQPAKLEDSAVYLCASSPTYGAGYTFGSGTRLTVV.

This chain links TRBV5-8 with TRBJ1-2, with unresolved D. In germline, CDR1 is SGHTS, CDR2 YDEGEE. The CDR3 contains 12 residues. The V gene lost 1 base and the J gene lost 2 bases, with 3 bases spanning the gap. DNA of the CDR3: TGTGCCAGCAGCTTGTACAACTATGGCTACACCTTC. This sequence encodes CASSLYNYGYTF. Full variable domain (remainder filled in from reference TRBV5-8 and TRBJ1-2): EAGVTQSPTHLIKTRGQQATLRCSPISGHTSVYWYQQALGLGLQFLLWYDEGEERNRGNFPPRFSGRQFPNYSSELNVNALELEDSALYLCASSLYNYGYTFGSGTRLTVV.

The chain uses TRBV19 and TRBJ2-1, with D possibly TRBD2 on 6 matching bases. The V and J ends lost 0 bases and 9 bases respectively, with 9 bases between them. Germline-derived CDR1 and CDR2 are LNHDA and SQIVND (reference sequence). CDR3 size: 13 residues. In DNA form, the CDR3 reads TGTGCCAGTAGTATAGACCTGGAGGGTGAGCAGTTCTTC. This codes for CASSIDLEGEQFF.

In DNA, the CDR3 is TGTGCCAGCAGTTACGGCAGGTTGAGCAATCAGCCCCAGCATTTT. Translating it yields CASSYGRLSNQPQHF. This chain connects TRBV6-5 to TRBJ1-5; D is unclear. Germline V gene lookup returns CDR1 MNHEY and CDR2 SVGAGI. Trimming cost V 2 bases and J 1 base, with 9 bases left between them. The CDR3 is 15 residues long.

The gene calls are TRBV27 and TRBJ1-5; 7 bases are shared with TRBD1. The V segment lost 2 bases and the J segment 0 bases; nucleotides outside the gene matches: 10. The CDR3 contains 18 residues. The germline CDR1 and CDR2 sequences are MNHEY and SMNVEV (reference sequence). CDR3 loop: CASSLRGRGAYSNQPQHF. The CDR3, as DNA: TGTGCCAGCAGTTTAAGGGGGCGGGGGGCGTATAGCAATCAGCCCCAGCATTTT.

The chain links TRBV5-1 to TRBJ2-7, with D possibly being TRBD1 (9 bases). Per germline, CDR1 SGHRS and CDR2 YFSETQ. This CDR3 spans 18 amino acids. V gave up 2 bases and J gave up 0 bases, with 21 bases separating them. This chain's CDR3 is CASSFLGQGTRSSYEQYF. Here the CDR3 DNA reads TGCGCCAGCAGCTTTTTAGGACAGGGGACTAGGAGCTCCTACGAGCAGTACTTC.

The chain recombines TRBV9 with TRBJ2-3; 8 bases agree with TRBD2. Losses at the gene ends were 2 bases for V and 4 bases for J; bases not matched to a gene: 6. CDR1 and CDR2 from the germline V gene are SGDLS and YYNGEE. This CDR3 region has 15 residues. This CDR3 is CASSVYGGGSDTQYF. CDR3 sequence (DNA): TGTGCCAGCAGCGTTTACGGGGGGGGCTCAGATACGCAGTATTTT.

V usage is TRBV2 and J usage is TRBJ2-7; no clear D gene. V lost 7 bases and J lost 2, with 12 bases in between. Germline V lookup: CDR1 SNHLY, CDR2 FYNNEI. This CDR3 region has 13 residues. CDR3 sequence: CASTDRMTYEQYF. CDR3 nucleotides: TGTGCCAGCACGGATCGGATGACCTACGAGCAGTACTTC.

The J gene is TRBJ2-7, the V gene TRBV6-6; possible D gene TRBD2, 6 bases. Germline-derived CDR1 and CDR2 are MNHNY and SVGAGI (reference sequence). The CDR3 contains 15 residues. Trimming pared 6 bases from V and 4 bases from J, leaving 19 bases between. In DNA, the CDR3 is TGTGCCAGCAGCCCGGGAGTTTTGGGTCGATACGAGCAGTACTTC. The encoded protein is CASSPGVLGRYEQYF.

V and J are TRBV20-1 and TRBJ1-2; D is undetermined. Looked up from germline, CDR1 is DFQATT and CDR2 is SNEGSKA (reference sequence). Trimming stripped 6 bases from V and 4 bases from J, with 9 bases between. The CDR3 consists of 11 residues. In DNA, the CDR3 is TGCAGTGCCGAGAACAGCTATGGCTACACCTTC. Its protein is CSAENSYGYTF.

Notes on this clone: The same CDR3 arises from other DNA sequences in this sample as well. The chain is built from TRBV11-2 and TRBJ2-7; no reliable D call. The germline V gene encodes CDR1 SGHAT and CDR2 FQNNGV. V lost 5 bases and J lost 4, with 9 bases in between. This CDR3 is built from 12 residues. The CDR3: CASSPTNYEQYF. CDR3 coding DNA: TGTGCCAGCAGCCCAACTAATTACGAGCAGTACTTC.

This rearrangement joins TRBV19 to TRBJ1-5, with D possibly being TRBD1 (5 bases). This CDR3 has 14 residues. Trimming took 2 bases from V and 6 from J, leaving 11 bases between them. Germline assignment: CDR1 LNHDA and CDR2 SQIVND (reference sequence). CDR3 in DNA: TGTGCCAGTAGTATAATGCAGGGAGGTCAGCCCCAGCATTTT. This gives the protein CASSIMQGGQPQHF.

The chain has TRBV9 and TRBJ2-1; D is possibly TRBD2 (6 bases). The CDR3 contains 15 residues. Germline assignment: CDR1 SGDLS and CDR2 YYNGEE. The V end was cut by 3 bases, the J end by 2 bases, with 12 bases between. Written as DNA, the CDR3 is TGTGCCAGCAGCGAGGGACTTGAAACCTACAATGAGCAGTTCTTC. Translated, it gives CASSEGLETYNEQFF.

The V and J genes are TRBV27 and TRBJ2-7; TRBD1 matches at 7 bases. Losses at the gene ends were 0 bases for V and 2 bases for J; bases not matched to a gene: 1. CDR1 MNHEY and CDR2 SMNVEV come from the germline V gene (reference sequence). The length of the CDR3 is 14 residues. The CDR3 sequence: CASSLSTGTYEQYF. The CDR3 region has the DNA TGTGCCAGCAGTTTATCGACAGGGACCTACGAGCAGTACTTC.